This T cell receptor (beta chain) was sequenced in a study of cytomegalovirus exposure and HLA in healthy donors. Findings and limits, study-wide: Being indistinguishable, some V segments were excluded, TRBV6-2 and TRBV6-3 among them. Most TCR sequences were uncommon, yet certain public TCRs appeared in many donors. Roughly even sequencing depth across donors was the assumption behind the presence/absence analyses.

13 Jbeta primers and 60 Vbeta primers were used for the PCR. Profiling relied on immunoSEQ multiplex PCR, and the TCRdb table lists in-frame clones only, not all of them. The data hold roughly 110,000 clones, with 70% to 75% observed a single time. The V and J ends lost 2 bases and 4 bases respectively, with 10 bases between them. Germline CDR1 reads MNHNY; CDR2 reads SVGAGI (reference sequence). This CDR3 comprises 14 residues. To note about this clone: Its antigen is not identified.

The clonotype was recovered from a female donor in good health and CMV-seronegative. The sequenced material came from PBMCs. V gene TRBV6-6 combines with J gene TRBJ2-3; D unclear. This chain's CDR3 is CASSYGEASDTQYF. DNA of the CDR3: TGTGCCAGCAGTTACGGTGAAGCGTCAGATACGCAGTATTTT.